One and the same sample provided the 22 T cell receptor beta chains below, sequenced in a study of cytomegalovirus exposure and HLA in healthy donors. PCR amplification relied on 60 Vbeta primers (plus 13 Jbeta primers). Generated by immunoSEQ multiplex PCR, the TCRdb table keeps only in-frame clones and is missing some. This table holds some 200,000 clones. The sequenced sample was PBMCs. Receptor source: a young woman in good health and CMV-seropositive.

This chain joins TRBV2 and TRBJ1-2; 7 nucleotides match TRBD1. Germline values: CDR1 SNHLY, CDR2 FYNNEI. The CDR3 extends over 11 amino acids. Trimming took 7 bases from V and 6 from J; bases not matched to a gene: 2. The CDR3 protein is CASTRGDGYTF. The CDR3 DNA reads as TGTGCCAGCACCAGGGGGGATGGCTACACCTTC.

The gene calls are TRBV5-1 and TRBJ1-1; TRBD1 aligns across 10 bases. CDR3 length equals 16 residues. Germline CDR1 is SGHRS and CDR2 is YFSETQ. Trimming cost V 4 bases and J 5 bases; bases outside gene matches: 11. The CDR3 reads CASSLGTGVRKTEAFF. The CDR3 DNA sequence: TGCGCCAGCAGCCTGGGGACAGGGGTAAGGAAGACTGAAGCTTTCTTT. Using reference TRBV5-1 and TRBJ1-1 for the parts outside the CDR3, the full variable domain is KAGVTQTPRYLIKTRGQQVTLSCSPISGHRSVSWYQQTPGQGLQFLFEYFSETQRNKGNFPGRFSGRQFSNSRSEMNVSTLELGDSALYLCASSLGTGVRKTEAFFGQGTRLTVV.

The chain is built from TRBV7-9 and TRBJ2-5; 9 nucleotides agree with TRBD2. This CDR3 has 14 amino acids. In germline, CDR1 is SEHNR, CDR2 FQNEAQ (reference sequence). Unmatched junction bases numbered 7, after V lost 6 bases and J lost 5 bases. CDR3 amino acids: CASRSGSGGETQYF. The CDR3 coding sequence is TGTGCCAGCAGAAGCGGGAGCGGGGGGGAGACCCAGTACTTC.

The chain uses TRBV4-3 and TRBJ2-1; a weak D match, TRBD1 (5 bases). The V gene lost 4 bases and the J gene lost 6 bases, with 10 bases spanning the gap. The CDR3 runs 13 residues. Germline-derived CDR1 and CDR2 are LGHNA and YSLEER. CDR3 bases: TGCGCCAGCAGCCCACGACAGTTCAATGAGCAGTTCTTC. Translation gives CASSPRQFNEQFF.

The CDR3 region has the DNA TGCGCCAGCAGCCGATTAAGGACAGGGATGGGTAATTCACCCCTCCACTTT. This codes for CASSRLRTGMGNSPLHF. V is TRBV4-1 and J is TRBJ1-6; 8 nucleotides align to TRBD1. The CDR3 extends over 17 amino acids. With V trimmed by 4 bases and J by 6 bases, 11 bases remained unmatched. The germline V gene encodes CDR1 MGHRA and CDR2 YSYEKL.

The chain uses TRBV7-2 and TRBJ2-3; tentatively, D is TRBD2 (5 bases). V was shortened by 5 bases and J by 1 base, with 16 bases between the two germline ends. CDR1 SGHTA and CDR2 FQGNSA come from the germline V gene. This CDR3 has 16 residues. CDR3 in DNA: TGTGCCAGCAGCGTATCTAGCACCCTCGGCACAGATACGCAGTATTTT. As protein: CASSVSSTLGTDTQYF.

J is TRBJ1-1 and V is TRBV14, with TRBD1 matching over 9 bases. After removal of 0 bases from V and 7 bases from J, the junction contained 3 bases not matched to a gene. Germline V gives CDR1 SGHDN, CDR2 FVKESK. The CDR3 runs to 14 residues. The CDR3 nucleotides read TGTGCCAGCAGCCAAGAATGGACAGGGGATGAAGCTTTCTTT. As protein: CASSQEWTGDEAFF.

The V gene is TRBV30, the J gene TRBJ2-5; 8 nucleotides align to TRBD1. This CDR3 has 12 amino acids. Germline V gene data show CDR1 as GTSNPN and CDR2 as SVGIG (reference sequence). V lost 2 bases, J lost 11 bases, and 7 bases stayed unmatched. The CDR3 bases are TGTGCCTGGAGTCAGGACAGGGTAAGGCAGTACTTC. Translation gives CAWSQDRVRQYF. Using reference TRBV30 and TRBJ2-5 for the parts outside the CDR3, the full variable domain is SQTIHQWPATLVQPVGSPLSLECTVEGTSNPNLYWYRQAAGRGLQLLFYSVGIGQISSEVPQNLSASRPQDRQFILSSKKLLLSDSGFYLCAWSQDRVRQYFGPGTRLLVL.

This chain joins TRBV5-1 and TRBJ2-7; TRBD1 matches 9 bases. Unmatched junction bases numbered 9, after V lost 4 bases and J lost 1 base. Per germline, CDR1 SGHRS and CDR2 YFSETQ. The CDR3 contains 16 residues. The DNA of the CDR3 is TGCGCCAGCAGCCCCGACGGGACAGGGTCATCCTACGAGCAGTACTTC. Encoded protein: CASSPDGTGSSYEQYF. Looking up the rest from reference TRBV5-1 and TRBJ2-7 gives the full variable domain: KAGVTQTPRYLIKTRGQQVTLSCSPISGHRSVSWYQQTPGQGLQFLFEYFSETQRNKGNFPGRFSGRQFSNSRSEMNVSTLELGDSALYLCASSPDGTGSSYEQYFGPGTRLTVT.

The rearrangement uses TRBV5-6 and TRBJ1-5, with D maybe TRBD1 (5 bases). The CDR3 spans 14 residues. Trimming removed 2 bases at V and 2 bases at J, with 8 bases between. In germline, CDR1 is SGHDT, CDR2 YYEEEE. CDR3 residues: CASSFRGGNQPQHF. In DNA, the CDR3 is TGTGCCAGCAGCTTTAGGGGTGGCAATCAGCCCCAGCATTTT.

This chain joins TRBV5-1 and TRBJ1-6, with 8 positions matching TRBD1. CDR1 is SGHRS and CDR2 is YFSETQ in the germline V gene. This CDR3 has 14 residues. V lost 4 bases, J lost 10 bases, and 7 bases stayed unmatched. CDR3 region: CASSPDRGGSPLHF. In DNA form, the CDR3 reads TGCGCCAGCAGCCCCGACAGGGGTGGCTCACCCCTCCACTTT.

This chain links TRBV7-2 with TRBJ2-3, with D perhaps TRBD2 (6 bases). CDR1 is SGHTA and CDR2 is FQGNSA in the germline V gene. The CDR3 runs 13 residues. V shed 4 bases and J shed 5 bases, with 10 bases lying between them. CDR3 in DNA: TGTGCCAGCAGCTCGGGAGCCCGAGATACGCAGTATTTT. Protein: CASSSGARDTQYF.

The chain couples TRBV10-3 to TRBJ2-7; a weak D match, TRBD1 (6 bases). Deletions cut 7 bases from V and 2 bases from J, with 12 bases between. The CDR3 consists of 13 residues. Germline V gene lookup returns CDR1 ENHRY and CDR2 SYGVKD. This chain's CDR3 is CAINQAGAYEQYF. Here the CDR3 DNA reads TGTGCCATCAATCAGGCAGGGGCCTACGAGCAGTACTTC.

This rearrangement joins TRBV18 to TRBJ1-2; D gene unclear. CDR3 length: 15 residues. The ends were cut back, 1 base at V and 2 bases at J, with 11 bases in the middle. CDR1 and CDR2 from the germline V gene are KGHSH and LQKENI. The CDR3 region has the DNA TGTGCCAGCTCACCACAGATACAGAGAAACTATGGCTACACCTTC. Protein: CASSPQIQRNYGYTF.

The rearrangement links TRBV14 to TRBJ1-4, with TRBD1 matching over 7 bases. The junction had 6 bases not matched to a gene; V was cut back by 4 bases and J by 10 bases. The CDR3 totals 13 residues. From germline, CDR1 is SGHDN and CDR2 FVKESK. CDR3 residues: CASSLTGSLKLFF. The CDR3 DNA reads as TGTGCCAGCAGCCTGACAGGGTCTCTAAAACTGTTTTTT.

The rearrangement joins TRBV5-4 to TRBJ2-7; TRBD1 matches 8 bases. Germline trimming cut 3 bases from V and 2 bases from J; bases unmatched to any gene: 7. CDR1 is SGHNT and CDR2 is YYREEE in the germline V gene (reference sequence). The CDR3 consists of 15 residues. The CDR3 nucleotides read TGTGCCAGCAGCTCACCGGGACAGGCGGCCTACGAGCAGTACTTC. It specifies CASSSPGQAAYEQYF.

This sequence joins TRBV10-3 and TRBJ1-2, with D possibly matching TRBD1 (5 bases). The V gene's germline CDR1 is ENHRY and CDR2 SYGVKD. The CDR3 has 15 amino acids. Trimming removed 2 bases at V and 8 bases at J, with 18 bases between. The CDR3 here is CAISETRGGGSGYTF. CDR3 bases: TGTGCCATCAGTGAGACCCGCGGCGGGGGATCGGGCTACACCTTC.

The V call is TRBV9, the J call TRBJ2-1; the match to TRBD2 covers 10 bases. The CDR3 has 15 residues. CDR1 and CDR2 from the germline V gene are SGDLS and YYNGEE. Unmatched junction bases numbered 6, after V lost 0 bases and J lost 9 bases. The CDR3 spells CASSVALLAGVEQFF. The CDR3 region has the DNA TGTGCCAGCAGCGTAGCTTTGCTAGCGGGGGTTGAGCAGTTCTTC.

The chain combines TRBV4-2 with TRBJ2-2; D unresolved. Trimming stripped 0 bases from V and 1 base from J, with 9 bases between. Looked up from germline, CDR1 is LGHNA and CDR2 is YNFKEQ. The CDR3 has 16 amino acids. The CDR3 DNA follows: TGTGCCAGCAGCCAAGATCGAACTCTGAACACCGGGGAGCTGTTTTTT. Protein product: CASSQDRTLNTGELFF.

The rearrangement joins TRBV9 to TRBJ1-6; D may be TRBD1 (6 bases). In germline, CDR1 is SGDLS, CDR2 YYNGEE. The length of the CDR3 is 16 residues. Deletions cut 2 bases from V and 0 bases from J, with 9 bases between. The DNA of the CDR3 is TGTGCCAGCAGCGTCGGACAGTACTCCTATAATTCACCCCTCCACTTT. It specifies CASSVGQYSYNSPLHF.

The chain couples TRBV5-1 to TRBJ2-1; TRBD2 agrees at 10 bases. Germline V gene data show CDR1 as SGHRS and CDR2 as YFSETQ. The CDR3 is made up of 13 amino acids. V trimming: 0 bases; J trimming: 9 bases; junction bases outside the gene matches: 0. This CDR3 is CASSLEREGEQFF. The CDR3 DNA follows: TGCGCCAGCAGCTTGGAGCGGGAGGGTGAGCAGTTCTTC.

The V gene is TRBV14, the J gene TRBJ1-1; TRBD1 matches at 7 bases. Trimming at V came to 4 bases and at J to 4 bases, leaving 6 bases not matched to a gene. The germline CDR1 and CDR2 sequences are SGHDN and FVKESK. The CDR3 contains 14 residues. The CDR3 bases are TGTGCCAGCAGCCGGCAGGGGGGCCGCACTGAAGCTTTCTTT. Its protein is CASSRQGGRTEAFF.